This TCR beta chain was recovered during a study of blood T cells in healthy people across ages. Each donor's blood draw was 8.5 to 10 milliliters of peripheral blood. V dropped 7 bases and J dropped 4; count of bases not matched to a gene: 7. This CDR3 comprises 15 residues. Sample-barcoded 5' priming and a J-beta primer mix drove a second PCR of 7 to 11 cycles. A template-switch adaptor containing 12 random nucleotides labeled each cDNA molecule. One entry per CDR3 protein, called by TCRdb with MiXCR from the 5' RACE reads. The sample comprises about 680,000 distinct CDR3 sequences, 49% of which are singletons, and roughly a third rests with the top ten.

This TCR came from a woman aged 60-70 years in good health. Specimen: blood. The V and J genes are TRBV12-3 or TRBV12-4 and TRBJ2-3; 11 bases agree with TRBD1. CDR3 protein: CASKWTGGRSDTQYF. CDR3 coding DNA: TGTGCCAGCAAATGGACAGGGGGCAGGTCAGATACGCAGTATTTT.